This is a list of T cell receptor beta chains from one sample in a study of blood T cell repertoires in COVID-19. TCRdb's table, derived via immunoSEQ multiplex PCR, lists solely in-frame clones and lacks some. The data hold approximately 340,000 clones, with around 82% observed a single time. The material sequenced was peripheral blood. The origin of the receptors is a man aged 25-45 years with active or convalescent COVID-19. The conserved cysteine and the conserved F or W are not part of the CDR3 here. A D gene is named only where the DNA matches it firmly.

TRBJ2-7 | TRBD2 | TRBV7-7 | ASSLGAGGFYEQY
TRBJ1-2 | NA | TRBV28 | ASSLNGEQGFFYGYT
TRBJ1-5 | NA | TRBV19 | ASTPTRQGGHQPQH
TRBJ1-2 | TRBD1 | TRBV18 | ASSPLPGTENGYT
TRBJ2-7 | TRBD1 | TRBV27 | ASSRQGASYEQY
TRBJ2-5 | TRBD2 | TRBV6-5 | ASRAGTIETQY
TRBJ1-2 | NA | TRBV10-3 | AISEGTEGGYT
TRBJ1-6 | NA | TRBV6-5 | ASSYPPQRGYSPLH
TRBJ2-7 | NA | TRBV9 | ASSPTGGVREQY
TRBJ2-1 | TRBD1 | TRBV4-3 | ASSQDLGGYEQF
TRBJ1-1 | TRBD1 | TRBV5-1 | ASSWGQGPNPEAF
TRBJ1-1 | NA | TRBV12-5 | ASGSPGQLSTEAF
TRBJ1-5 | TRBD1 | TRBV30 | AWGAGTGVGNQPQH
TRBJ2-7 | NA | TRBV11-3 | ASSLDSYLAYEQY
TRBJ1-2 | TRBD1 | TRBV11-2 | ASSLDRDGYT
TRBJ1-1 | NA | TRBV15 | ATSREARDTEAF
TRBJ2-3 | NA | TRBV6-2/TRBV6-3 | ASSYRLEADTQY
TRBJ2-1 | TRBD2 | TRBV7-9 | ASSPGPSGGPYNEQF